A selection of T cell receptor beta chains follows, all from one sample in a study of identical twins. TCRdb called the 5' RACE reads again in MiXCR, with one record for every CDR3 protein. The sample has about 530,000 distinct CDR3 sequences; about a fifth are singletons. These sequences were also reported in another study, on yellow fever vaccine responses in identical twins.

The sequenced material came from CD4+ T cells sorted from blood. These receptors were taken from a woman between 18 and 29 years old in good health. Both conserved end residues are part of each CDR3. The D gene is left open where the match is weak. Size is omitted from some rows. Given values are once, few, many or a class for expanded clones.

>TRBD1|many|TRBJ2-3|TRBV5-1
TGCGCCAGCAGCATCCGGGACAGAGCTTCAGATACGCAGTATTTT
CASSIRDRASDTQYF
>-|few|TRBJ2-3|TRBV11-2
TGTGCCAGCAGCTTAGGACAGCTCACAGATACGCAGTATTTT
CASSLGQLTDTQYF
>TRBD2|few|TRBJ2-1|TRBV7-9
TGTGCCAGCAGCCTACTAGCGGGAGTTTCGGATGAGCAGTTCTTC
CASSLLAGVSDEQFF
>-|-|TRBJ2-3|TRBV13
TGTGCCAGCAGCCGCAGGGACTCACCAGATACGCAGTATTTT
CASSRRDSPDTQYF
>-|-|TRBJ2-5|TRBV11-2
TGTGCCAGCAGCTTAGAAGGCAGGTCACAAGAGACCCAGTACTTC
CASSLEGRSQETQYF
>-|-|TRBJ2-1|TRBV27
TGTGCCAGCAGCTGGCCAGGGGCTAGCGGCCTATACAATGAGCAGTTCTTC
CASSWPGASGLYNEQFF
>TRBD2|-|TRBJ2-1|TRBV20-1
TGCAGTGCTAGAGATGGTAGTAGCGGGAGCTCTTCCTACAATGAGCAGTTCTTC
CSARDGSSGSSSYNEQFF
>TRBD2|few|TRBJ2-5|TRBV29-1
TGCAGCGCGGGGGGGACTGGGGATTATCTGGAGACCCAGTACTTC
CSAGGTGDYLETQYF
>-|-|TRBJ1-3|TRBV19
TGTGCCAGTAGTAGGGACGTCTCTGGAAACACCATATATTTT
CASSRDVSGNTIYF
>-|-|TRBJ1-1|TRBV20-1
TGCAGTGCTAGAGTATTTGGAGGGTTAGGGGATGAAGCTTTCTTT
CSARVFGGLGDEAFF
>-|-|TRBJ1-1|TRBV15
TGTGCCACCAGCGGGCGGACAGCGGGGTACACTGAAGCTTTCTTT
CATSGRTAGYTEAFF
>TRBD2|once|TRBJ2-3|TRBV2
TGTGCCAGCATCCGTTGGGAGGGGTACGCAGATATGCAGTATTTT
CASIRWEGYADMQYF
>-|many|TRBJ1-1|TRBV4-1
TGCGCCAGCAGCCGAGACAGTTTGAAGAGTGAAGCTTTCTTT
CASSRDSLKSEAFF
>TRBD2|-|TRBJ2-3|TRBV7-3
TGTGCCAGCAGCTTCTCCAGCGGGAGGACCACAGATACGCAGTATTTT
CASSFSSGRTTDTQYF
>-|-|TRBJ2-1|TRBV5-6
TGTGCCAGCAGCGACCGCAGGGACCCCCGCTCCTACAATGAGCAGTTCTTC
CASSDRRDPRSYNEQFF
>-|few|TRBJ2-2|TRBV27
TGTGCCAGCAGTATCGTCAGGGACACCGGGGAGCTGTTTTTT
CASSIVRDTGELFF
>-|few|TRBJ1-5|TRBV27
TGTGCCAGCTCTCTTATGGGAGGCAATCAGCCCCAGCATTTT
CASSLMGGNQPQHF
>TRBD2|-|TRBJ2-5|TRBV7-8
TGTGCCAGCAGCAGCAGGACTAGGCTCCAAGAGACCCAGTACTTC
CASSSRTRLQETQYF
>-|many|TRBJ1-1|TRBV15
TGTGCCACCAGCAGAGAGGCAATCATGAACACTGAAGCTTTCTTT
CATSREAIMNTEAFF
>TRBD2|-|TRBJ2-1|TRBV3-1
TGTGCCAGCAGCCAAGATGTAGCTAGCGGGAGTAGGAATGAGCAGTTCTTC
CASSQDVASGSRNEQFF
>TRBD1|few|TRBJ2-7|TRBV5-1
TGCGCCAGCCAACCGGGACAGGGGTACGAGCAGTACTTC
CASQPGQGYEQYF
>-|few|TRBJ2-2|TRBV6-1
TGTGCCAGCAGACCCGGGCCGGCTGTGACCGGGGAGCTGTTTTTT
CASRPGPAVTGELFF
>-|-|TRBJ1-6|TRBV5-1
TGCGCCAGCAGCTTGCAGCAAGCCAACTATTCACCCCTCCACTTT
CASSLQQANYSPLHF
>TRBD1|-|TRBJ2-7|TRBV11-2
TGTGCCAGCAGCTCTACGACAGGGACCTACGAGCAGTACTTC
CASSSTTGTYEQYF
>-|-|TRBJ2-3|TRBV20-1
TGCAGTGCTGTGCTACGGGCACCCACAGATACGCAGTATTTT
CSAVLRAPTDTQYF
>-|-|TRBJ2-7|TRBV7-8
TGTGCCAGCAGCTTAGAAGTGGCTAGTCCTTCCTACGAGCAGTACTTC
CASSLEVASPSYEQYF